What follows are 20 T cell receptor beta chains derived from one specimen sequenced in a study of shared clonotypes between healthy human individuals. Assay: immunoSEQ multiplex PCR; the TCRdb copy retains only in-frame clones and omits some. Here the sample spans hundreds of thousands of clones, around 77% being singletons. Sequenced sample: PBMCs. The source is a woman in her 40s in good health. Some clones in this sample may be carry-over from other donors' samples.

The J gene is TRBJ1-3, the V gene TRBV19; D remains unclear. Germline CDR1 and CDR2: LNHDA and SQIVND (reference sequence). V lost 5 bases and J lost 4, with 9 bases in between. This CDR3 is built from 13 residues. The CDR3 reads CASSVRRGNTIYF. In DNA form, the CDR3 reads TGTGCCAGTAGTGTCCGAAGGGGAAACACCATATATTTT.

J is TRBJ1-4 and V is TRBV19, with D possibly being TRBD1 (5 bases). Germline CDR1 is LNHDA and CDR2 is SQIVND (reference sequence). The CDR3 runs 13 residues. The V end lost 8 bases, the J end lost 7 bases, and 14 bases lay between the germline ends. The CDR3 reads CASRGTSSEKLFF. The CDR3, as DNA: TGTGCCAGTCGGGGGACGAGTAGTGAAAAACTGTTTTTT.

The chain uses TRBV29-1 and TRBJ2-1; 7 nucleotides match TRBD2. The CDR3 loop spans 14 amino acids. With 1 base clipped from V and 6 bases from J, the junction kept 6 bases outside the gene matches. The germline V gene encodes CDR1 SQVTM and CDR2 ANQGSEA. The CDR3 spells CSVEGTSRPNEQFF. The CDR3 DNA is TGCAGCGTTGAAGGGACTAGTAGGCCCAATGAGCAGTTCTTC.

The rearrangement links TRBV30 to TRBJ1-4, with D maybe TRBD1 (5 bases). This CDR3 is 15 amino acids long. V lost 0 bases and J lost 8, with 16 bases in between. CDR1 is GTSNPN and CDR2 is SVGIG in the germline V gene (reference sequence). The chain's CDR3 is CAWSVGREMEEKLFF. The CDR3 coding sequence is TGTGCCTGGAGTGTCGGCAGGGAGATGGAAGAAAAACTGTTTTTT.

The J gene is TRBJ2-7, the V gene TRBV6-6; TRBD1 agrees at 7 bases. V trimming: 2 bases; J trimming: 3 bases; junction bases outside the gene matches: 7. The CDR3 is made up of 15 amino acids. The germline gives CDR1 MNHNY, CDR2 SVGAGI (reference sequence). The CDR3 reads CASSYGGRGIYEQYF. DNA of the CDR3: TGTGCCAGCAGTTACGGTGGCAGGGGGATCTACGAGCAGTACTTC.

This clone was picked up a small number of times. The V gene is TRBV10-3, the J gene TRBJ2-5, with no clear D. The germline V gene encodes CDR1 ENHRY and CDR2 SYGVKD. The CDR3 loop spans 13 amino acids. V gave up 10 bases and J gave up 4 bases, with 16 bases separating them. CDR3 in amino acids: CATSSGEGETQYF. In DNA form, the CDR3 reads TGTGCCACTTCCTCTGGGGAAGGAGAGACCCAGTACTTC.

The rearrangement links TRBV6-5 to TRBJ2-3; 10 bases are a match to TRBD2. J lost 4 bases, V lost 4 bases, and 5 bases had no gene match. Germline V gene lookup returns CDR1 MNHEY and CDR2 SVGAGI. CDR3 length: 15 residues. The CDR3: CASSSSSGSSDTQYF. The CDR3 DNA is TGTGCCAGCAGTTCCTCTAGCGGGAGTTCAGATACGCAGTATTTT.

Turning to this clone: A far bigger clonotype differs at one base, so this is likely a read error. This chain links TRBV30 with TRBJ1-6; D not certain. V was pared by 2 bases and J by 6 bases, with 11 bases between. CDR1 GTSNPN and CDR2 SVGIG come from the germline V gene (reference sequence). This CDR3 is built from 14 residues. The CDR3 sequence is CAWSTGSVNSPLHF. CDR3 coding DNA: TGTGCCTGGAGTACCGGGTCAGTTAATTCACCCCTCCACTTT. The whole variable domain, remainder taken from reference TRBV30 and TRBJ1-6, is SQTIHQWPATLVQPVGSPLSLECTVEGTSNPNLYWYRQAAGRGLQLLFYSVGIGQISSEVPQNLSASRPQDRQFILSSKKLLLSDSGFYLCAWSTGSVNSPLHFGNGTRLTVT.

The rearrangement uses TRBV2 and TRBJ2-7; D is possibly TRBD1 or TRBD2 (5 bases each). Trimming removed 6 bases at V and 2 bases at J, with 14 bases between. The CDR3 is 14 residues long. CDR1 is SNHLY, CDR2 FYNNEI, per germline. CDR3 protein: CASRVGTFAYEQYF. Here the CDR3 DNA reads TGTGCCAGCAGGGTCGGGACGTTCGCCTACGAGCAGTACTTC.

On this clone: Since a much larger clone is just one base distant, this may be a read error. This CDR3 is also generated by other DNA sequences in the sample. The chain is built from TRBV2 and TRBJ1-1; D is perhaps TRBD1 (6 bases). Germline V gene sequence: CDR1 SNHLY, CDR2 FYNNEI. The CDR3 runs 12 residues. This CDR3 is CARTGLNTEAFF. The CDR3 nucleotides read TGTGCCAGGACAGGTTTGAACACTGAAGCCTTCTTT. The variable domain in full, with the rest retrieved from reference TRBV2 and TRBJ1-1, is EPEVTQTPSHQVTQMGQEVILRCVPISNHLYFYWYRQILGQKVEFLVSFYNNEISEKSEIFDDQFSVERPDGSNFTLKIRSTKLEDSAMYFCARTGLNTEAFFGQGTRLTVV.

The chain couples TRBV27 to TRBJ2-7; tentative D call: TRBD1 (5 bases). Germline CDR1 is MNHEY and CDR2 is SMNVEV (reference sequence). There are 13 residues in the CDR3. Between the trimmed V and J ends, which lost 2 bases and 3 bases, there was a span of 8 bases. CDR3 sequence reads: CASSLGRVYEQYF. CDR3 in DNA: TGTGCCAGCAGTTTAGGCAGGGTCTACGAGCAGTACTTC.

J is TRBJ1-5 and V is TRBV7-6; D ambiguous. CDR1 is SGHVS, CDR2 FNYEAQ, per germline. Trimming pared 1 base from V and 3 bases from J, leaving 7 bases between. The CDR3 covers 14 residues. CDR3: CASSLGKNNQPQHF. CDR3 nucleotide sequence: TGTGCCAGCAGCTTAGGGAAAAACAATCAGCCCCAGCATTTT.

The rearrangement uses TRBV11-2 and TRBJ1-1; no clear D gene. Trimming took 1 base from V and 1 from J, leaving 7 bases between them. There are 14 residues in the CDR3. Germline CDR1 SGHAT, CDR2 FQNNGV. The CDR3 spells CASSLVVPNTEAFF. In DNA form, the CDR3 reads TGTGCCAGCAGCTTAGTAGTCCCGAACACTGAAGCTTTCTTT.

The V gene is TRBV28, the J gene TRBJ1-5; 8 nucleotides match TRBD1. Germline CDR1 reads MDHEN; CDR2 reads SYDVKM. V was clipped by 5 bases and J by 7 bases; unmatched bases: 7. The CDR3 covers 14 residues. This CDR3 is CASSPTGTGQPQHF. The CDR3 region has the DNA TGTGCCAGCAGTCCAACCGGGACAGGACAGCCCCAGCATTTT. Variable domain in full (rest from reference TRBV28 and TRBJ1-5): DVKVTQSSRYLVKRTGEKVFLECVQDMDHENMFWYRQDPGLGLRLIYFSYDVKMKEKGDIPEGYSVSREKKERFSLILESASTNQTSMYLCASSPTGTGQPQHFGDGTRLSIL.

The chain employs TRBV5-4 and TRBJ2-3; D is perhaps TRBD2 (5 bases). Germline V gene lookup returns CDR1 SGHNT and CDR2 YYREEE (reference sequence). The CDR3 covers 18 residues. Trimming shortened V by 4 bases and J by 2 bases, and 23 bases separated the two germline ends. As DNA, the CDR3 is TGTGCCAGCAGCCAATACCTCTCCCAGCGGTTGGCCACAGATACGCAGTATTTT. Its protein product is CASSQYLSQRLATDTQYF. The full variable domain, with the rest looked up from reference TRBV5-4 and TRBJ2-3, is ETGVTQSPTHLIKTRGQQVTLRCSSQSGHNTVSWYQQALGQGPQFIFQYYREEENGRGNFPPRFSGLQFPNYSSELNVNALELDDSALYLCASSQYLSQRLATDTQYFGPGTRLTVL.

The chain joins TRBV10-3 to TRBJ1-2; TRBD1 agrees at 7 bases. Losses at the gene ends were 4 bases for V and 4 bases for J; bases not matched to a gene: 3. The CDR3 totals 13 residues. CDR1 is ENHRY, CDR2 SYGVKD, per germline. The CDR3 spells CAISAAGGYGYTF. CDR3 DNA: TGTGCCATCAGTGCGGCAGGGGGCTATGGCTACACCTTC.

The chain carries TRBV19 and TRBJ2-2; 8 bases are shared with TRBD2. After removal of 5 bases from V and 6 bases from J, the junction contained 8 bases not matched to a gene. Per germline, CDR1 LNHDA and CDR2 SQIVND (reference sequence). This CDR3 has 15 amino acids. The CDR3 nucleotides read TGTGCCAGTAGTGGGACGGGAGGGGTGGCCGGGGAGCTGTTTTTT. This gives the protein CASSGTGGVAGELFF.

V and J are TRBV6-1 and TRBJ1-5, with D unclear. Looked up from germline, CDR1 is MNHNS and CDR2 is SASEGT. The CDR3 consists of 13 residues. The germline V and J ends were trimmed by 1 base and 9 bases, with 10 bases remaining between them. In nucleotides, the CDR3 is TGTGCCAGCAGTGAAGAAGTGGCCGCGCCCCAGCATTTT. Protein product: CASSEEVAAPQHF.

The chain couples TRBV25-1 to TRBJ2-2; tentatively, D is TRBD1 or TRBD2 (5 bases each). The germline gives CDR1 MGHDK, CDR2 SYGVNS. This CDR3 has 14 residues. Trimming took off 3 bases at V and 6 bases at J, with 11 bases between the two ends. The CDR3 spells CASSDVSGPGELFF. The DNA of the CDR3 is TGTGCCAGCAGTGATGTGTCGGGACCCGGGGAGCTGTTTTTT.

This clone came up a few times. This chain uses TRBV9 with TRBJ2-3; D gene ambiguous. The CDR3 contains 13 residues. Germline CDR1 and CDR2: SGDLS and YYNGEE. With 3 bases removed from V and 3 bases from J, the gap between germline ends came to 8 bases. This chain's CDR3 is CASSAIVTDTQYF. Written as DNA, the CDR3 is TGTGCCAGCAGCGCCATTGTAACAGATACGCAGTATTTT.